Listed below are T cell receptor beta chains from one sample, sequenced in a study of T cell responses to AZD1222 COVID-19 vaccine. TCRdb keeps only in-frame clones here, not all; method: immunoSEQ multiplex PCR. The sample carries about 94,000 clones, roughly 88% recorded once. Sequenced here: peripheral blood, sampled on day 0 of AZD1222 vaccination. These receptors were obtained from an adult in good health. Both conserved end residues are part of each CDR3. D genes are given only for firm matches. The listing skips clone size in some rows; elsewhere it reads once, few, many or a size class.

TRBD2 - TRBJ2-1 TRBV29-1 TGCGGCTCGGGCGGGGGGCCAAATGAGCAGTTCTTC CGSGGGPNEQFF
- few TRBJ1-1 TRBV7-7 TGTGCTAGCAGCCCGGACACGTACACTGAAGCTTTCTTT CASSPDTYTEAFF
TRBD1 - TRBJ1-5 TRBV19 TGTGCCAGTAGTCAACAGGGGACTAGGAGCAATCAGCCCCAGCATTTT CASSQQGTRSNQPQHF
- - TRBJ1-3 TRBV2 TGTGCCAGCAACCAAGGCCGGGGCGGAAACACCATATATTTT CASNQGRGGNTIYF
- - TRBJ1-3 TRBV6-1 TGTGCCAGCAGTGAATTGGGTGGCAGGGCCGGAAACACCATATATTTT CASSELGGRAGNTIYF
- - TRBJ1-2 TRBV7-9 TGTGCCAGCAGCTTAGAGGTCGCGGGACCGCCCTATGGCTACACCTTC CASSLEVAGPPYGYTF
- - TRBJ1-5 TRBV28 TGTGCCAGCAGTTTCGCCTCGGGAGTCTCCAATCAGCCCCAGCATTTT CASSFASGVSNQPQHF
- - TRBJ2-3 TRBV11-2 TGTGCCAGCAGCGAGTCTCAGGTTGCAGGAGGAGATACGCAGTATTTT CASSESQVAGGDTQYF
TRBD2 - TRBJ2-1 TRBV30 TGTGCGGCGGGGGGGCGTCTTGAGCAGTTCTTC CAAGGRLEQFF
- - TRBJ2-7 TRBV6-5 TGTGCCAGCACCCCCCCCGGGAGTCGCGAGCAGTACTTC CASTPPGSREQYF
- - TRBJ2-2 TRBV7-7 TGTGCTAGCAGCTTACTAGGAGGGGGCGGGGAGCTGTTTTTT CASSLLGGGGELFF
- - TRBJ2-7 TRBV25-1 TGTGCCAGCAGTGAAGGAACCGACGAGCAGTACTTC CASSEGTDEQYF
- - TRBJ1-2 TRBV30 TGTGCCTTTTCCCCAGGGAATAGCTATGGCTACACCTTC CAFSPGNSYGYTF
- - TRBJ2-5 TRBV24-1 TGTGCCACCAGTGAGCCCAGGGGCGGAGAGACCCAGTACTTC CATSEPRGGETQYF
TRBD1 - TRBJ1-1 TRBV6-1 TGTGCCAGCAGTGTATTACAGGGGGCGAGGTGGAACACTGAAGCTTTCTTT CASSVLQGARWNTEAFF
TRBD1 - TRBJ1-1 TRBV6-4 TGTGCCAGCAGTGAATTAGGGGGCGGTTTGACTGAAGCTTTCTTT CASSELGGGLTEAFF
TRBD1 - TRBJ1-2 TRBV20-1 TGCAGTGCTAGTACAGGGGGCGACTATGGCTACACCTTC CSASTGGDYGYTF
TRBD1 - TRBJ1-3 TRBV2 TGTGCCAGCAGTGCGAGGACAGGAACCCCTGGAAACACCATATATTTT CASSARTGTPGNTIYF
TRBD1 - TRBJ2-7 TRBV18 TGTGCCAGCTCGACGATGACAGGGAAAGTAGCCTACGAGCAGTACTTC CASSTMTGKVAYEQYF
- - TRBJ1-3 TRBV19 TGTGCCAGTAGTACCACCAGGAAGGGGCGATCTGGAAACACCATATATTTT CASSTTRKGRSGNTIYF
- - TRBJ1-2 TRBV5-4 TGTGCCAGCAGAGATCGGACAGAGACGAACTATGGCTACACCTTC CASRDRTETNYGYTF
TRBD2 - TRBJ2-7 TRBV5-3 TGTGCCAGAAGCTTCCGGACAGCGGGGGTTCTCTCCTACGAGCAGTACTTC CARSFRTAGVLSYEQYF
- - TRBJ2-3 TRBV30 TGTGCCTGGAGTGTATTTAGGCGGGGCGGCCCAGATACGCAGTATTTT CAWSVFRRGGPDTQYF
- - TRBJ1-1 TRBV25-1 TGTGCCAGCAGTGAATACTACCCCGGACGGGGCGGGGTTGAAGCTTTCTTT CASSEYYPGRGGVEAFF
TRBD1 - TRBJ1-2 TRBV4-3 TGCGCCAGCAGCCAAGACGGCAGGGGGTATGGCTACACCTTC CASSQDGRGYGYTF
- - TRBJ1-5 TRBV27 TGTGCCAGCAGTTTATCGGGCAGGGTTTCTCAGCCCCAGCATTTT CASSLSGRVSQPQHF
- - TRBJ2-7 TRBV30 TGTGCCTGGAGTGTACAGGGTTACGAGCAGTACTTC CAWSVQGYEQYF
TRBD2 - TRBJ2-1 TRBV2 TGTGCCAGCAGGATAAGTAGGGGACTAGTCAATGAGCAGTTCTTC CASRISRGLVNEQFF
- - TRBJ1-1 TRBV28 TGTGCCAGCAGTTTAGTAGCTGGACGGGACAACACTGAAGCTTTCTTT CASSLVAGRDNTEAFF
- - TRBJ1-4 TRBV29-1 TGCAGCGCCGGCGGCCGGACAAATGAAAAACTGTTTTTT CSAGGRTNEKLFF
- - TRBJ2-3 TRBV28 TGTGCCACTATCATAGGGGGGGGCCATACAGATACGCAGTATTTT CATIIGGGHTDTQYF
- - TRBJ1-4 TRBV4-1 TGCGCCAGCAGCCAAGTAGGGCTGAGGGGTCCTAATGAAAAACTGTTTTTT CASSQVGLRGPNEKLFF
TRBD2 few TRBJ2-7 TRBV28 TGTGCCAGCAGTTTATTTGGAGCGGGGAACTACGAGCAGTACTTC CASSLFGAGNYEQYF
- few TRBJ2-4 TRBV6-1 TGTGCCAGCAGTGACGGCGGGGGACAGGCTGACATTCAGTACTTC CASSDGGGQADIQYF
- few TRBJ2-7 TRBV4-2 TGTGCCAGCAGCCAAGATCTCCAGGGGGGATACGAGCAGTACTTC CASSQDLQGGYEQYF
TRBD1 - TRBJ1-2 TRBV5-4 TGTGCCAGCAGCTGGGACAGGGGGCAGTCGGATGGCTACACCTTC CASSWDRGQSDGYTF
TRBD1 few TRBJ2-7 TRBV11-2 TGTGCCAGCAGCGGGGACAGGGAACCCGAGCAGTACTTC CASSGDREPEQYF
- - TRBJ2-7 TRBV6-2/TRBV6-3 TGTGCCAGCAGCTTACAAGGGGGGGACTACGAGCAGTACTTC CASSLQGGDYEQYF
- once TRBJ2-5 TRBV12-3/TRBV12-4 TGTGCCAGCAGATACGCAGATCAAGAGACCCAGTACTTC CASRYADQETQYF
TRBD1 once TRBJ1-2 TRBV5-4 TGTGCCAGCAGCTTGACCGCTAGGGGGCAGGACTATGGCTACACCTTC CASSLTARGQDYGYTF
- - TRBJ2-3 TRBV18 TGTGCCAGCTCACCGCCGACAGTCACAGATACGCAGTATTTT CASSPPTVTDTQYF
- - TRBJ1-2 TRBV3-1/TRBV3-2 TGTGCCAGCAGCCAATTTTATGGCTACACCTTC CASSQFYGYTF